This TCR beta chain stems from a study of cytomegalovirus exposure and HLA in healthy donors. Broader study findings: Altogether, 150 to 200 TCR beta chains were recorded as cytomegalovirus-associated. An observed cluster of highly shared sequence variants was recorded as a likely sequencing artifact.

Among the donors, all were healthy bone marrow donors. The V and J ends lost 3 bases and 2 bases, in that order; junction bases with no gene match: 6. The germline CDR1 and CDR2 sequences are MRHNA and SNTAGT. This CDR3 comprises 16 residues. Note on this clone: As yet, its antigen is unknown.

Both 60 Vbeta primers and 13 Jbeta primers went into the PCR. The protocol was immunoSEQ multiplex PCR, while the TCRdb copy is restricted to in-frame clones and leaves out a portion. The sample holds about 61,000 clones, around 90% seen once. The chain joins TRBV6-4 to TRBJ2-7; 11 nucleotides agree with TRBD2. Sequences were obtained from PBMCs. The source of this sequence is a man in his thirties or forties in good health and CMV-seropositive. The CDR3 coding sequence is TGTGCCAGCAGTGAACGAGGGACTAGCGGTCCCTACGAGCAGTACTTC. As protein: CASSERGTSGPYEQYF.